Listed here is a single T cell receptor beta chain. Its antigen is currently unknown. Germline V gene sequence: CDR1 LNHDA, CDR2 SQIVND (reference sequence). The CDR3 contains 14 residues. The V end was cut by 5 bases, the J end by 0 bases, with 8 bases between. This record belongs to a study of T cell responses to AZD1222 COVID-19 vaccine. Findings and limits, study-wide: In the spike-specific TCR repertoire, nearly half reportedly target unmutated variant regions. Females made up more of the donors, who were largely white British, and clonal diversity may have come out too low.

The table came from immunoSEQ multiplex PCR; TCRdb's copy has only in-frame clones and leaves some out. Counted here are 95,000 to 150,000 clones, roughly 90% occurring once; the ten biggest clones make up roughly a tenth. This sequence joins TRBV19 and TRBJ2-4; a possible D gene is TRBD2 (5 bases). This clonotype originated in an adult in good health. The material sequenced was peripheral blood, taken on day 0 of AZD1222 vaccination. CDR3 DNA sequence: TGTGCCAGTAGTCCTACTAGAGCCAAAAACATTCAGTACTTC. Translation: CASSPTRAKNIQYF.